The present entry profiles one T cell receptor (beta chain) with its context. Per the study methods: Amplification with reference gene primers provided the estimates of nucleated cell counts. Profiled with immunoSEQ multiplex PCR; TCRdb holds only in-frame clones, not every one. The V and J calls and clone size come from that table; D and trimming were worked out from the DNA. The table shows about 30,000 clones, with around 90% occurring only once. This entry belongs to a study of blood T cell repertoires in COVID-19. Germline values: CDR1 MNHEY, CDR2 SMNVEV (reference sequence). Trimming shortened V by 3 bases and J by 0 bases, and 12 bases separated the two germline ends. This CDR3 spans 16 amino acids.

Material for sequencing was peripheral blood. This clonotype originated in a human donor with active COVID-19. The donor label of this sample is uncertain. The V and J genes are TRBV27 and TRBJ2-1; D possibly corresponds to TRBD2 (6 bases). The CDR3 spells CASSFSVGGSYNEQFF. The DNA for the CDR3 is TGTGCCAGCAGTTTCAGCGTGGGGGGCTCCTACAATGAGCAGTTCTTC.